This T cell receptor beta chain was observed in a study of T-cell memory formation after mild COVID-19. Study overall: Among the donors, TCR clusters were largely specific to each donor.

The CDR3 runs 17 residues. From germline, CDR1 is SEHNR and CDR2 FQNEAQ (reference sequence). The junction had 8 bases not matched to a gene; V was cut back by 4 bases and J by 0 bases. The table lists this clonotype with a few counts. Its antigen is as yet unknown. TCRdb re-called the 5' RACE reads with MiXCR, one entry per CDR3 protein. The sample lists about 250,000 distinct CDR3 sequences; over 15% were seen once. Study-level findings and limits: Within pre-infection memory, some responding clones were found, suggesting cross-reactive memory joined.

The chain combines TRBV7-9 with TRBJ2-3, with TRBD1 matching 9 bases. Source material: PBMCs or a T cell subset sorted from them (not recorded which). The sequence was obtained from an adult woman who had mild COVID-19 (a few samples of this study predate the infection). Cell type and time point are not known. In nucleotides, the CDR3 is TGTGCCAGCAGCTCCGGCAAACAGGGGGCCAGCACAGATACGCAGTATTTT. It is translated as CASSSGKQGASTDTQYF.